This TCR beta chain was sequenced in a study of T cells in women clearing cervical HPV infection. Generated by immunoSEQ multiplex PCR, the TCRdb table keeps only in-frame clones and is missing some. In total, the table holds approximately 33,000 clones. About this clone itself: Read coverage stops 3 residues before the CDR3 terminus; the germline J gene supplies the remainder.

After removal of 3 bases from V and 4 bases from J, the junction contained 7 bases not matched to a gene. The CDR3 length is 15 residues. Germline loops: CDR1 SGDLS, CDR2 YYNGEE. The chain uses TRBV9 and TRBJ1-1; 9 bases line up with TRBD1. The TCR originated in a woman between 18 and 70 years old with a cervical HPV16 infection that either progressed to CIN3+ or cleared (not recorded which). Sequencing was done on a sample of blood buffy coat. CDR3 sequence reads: CASSAIQGAGTEAFF. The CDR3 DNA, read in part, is TGTGCCAGCAGCGCAATACAGGGGGCGGGCACTGAA. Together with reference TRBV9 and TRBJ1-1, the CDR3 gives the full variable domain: DSGVTQTPKHLITATGQRVTLRCSPRSGDLSVYWYQQSLDQGLQFLIQYYNGEERAKGNILERFSAQQFPDLHSELNLSSLELGDSALYFCASSAIQGAGTEAFFGQGTRLTVV.